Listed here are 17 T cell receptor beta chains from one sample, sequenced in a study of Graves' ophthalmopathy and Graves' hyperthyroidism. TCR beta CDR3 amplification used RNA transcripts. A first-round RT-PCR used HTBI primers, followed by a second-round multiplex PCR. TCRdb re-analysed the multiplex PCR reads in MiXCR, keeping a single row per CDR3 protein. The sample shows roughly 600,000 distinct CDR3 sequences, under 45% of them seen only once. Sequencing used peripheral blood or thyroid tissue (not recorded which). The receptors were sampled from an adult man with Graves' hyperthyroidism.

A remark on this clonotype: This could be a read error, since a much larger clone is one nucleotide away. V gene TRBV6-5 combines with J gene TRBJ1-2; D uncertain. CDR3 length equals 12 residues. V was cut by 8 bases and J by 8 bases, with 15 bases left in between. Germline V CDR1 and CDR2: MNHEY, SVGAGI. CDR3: CASAGPTGGYTF. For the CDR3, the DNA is TGTGCCAGCGCGGGCCCAACGGGGGGCTACACCTTC.

CDR3 protein: CSLEGGRYEQYF. DNA for the CDR3: TGCAGCTTAGAAGGGGGTCGCTACGAGCAGTACTTC. V is TRBV29-1 and J is TRBJ2-7, with D maybe TRBD1 (6 bases). Between the trimmed V and J ends, which lost 8 bases and 3 bases, there was a span of 14 bases. Germline loops: CDR1 SQVTM, CDR2 ANQGSEA. This CDR3 is built from 12 residues.

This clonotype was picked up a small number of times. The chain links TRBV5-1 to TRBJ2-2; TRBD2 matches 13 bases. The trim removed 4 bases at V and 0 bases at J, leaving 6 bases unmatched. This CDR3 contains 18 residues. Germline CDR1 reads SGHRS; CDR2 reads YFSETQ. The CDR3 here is CASSRGLAGASNTGELFF. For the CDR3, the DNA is TGCGCCAGCAGCCGAGGACTAGCGGGGGCCTCGAACACCGGGGAGCTGTTTTTT.

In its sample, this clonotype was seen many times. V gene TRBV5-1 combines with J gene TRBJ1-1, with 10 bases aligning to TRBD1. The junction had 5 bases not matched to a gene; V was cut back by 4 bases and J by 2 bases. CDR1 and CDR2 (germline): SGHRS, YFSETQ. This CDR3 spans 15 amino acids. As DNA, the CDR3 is TGCGCCAGCAGCCTGAGGACAGGGGGAAACACTGAAGCTTTCTTT. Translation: CASSLRTGGNTEAFF.

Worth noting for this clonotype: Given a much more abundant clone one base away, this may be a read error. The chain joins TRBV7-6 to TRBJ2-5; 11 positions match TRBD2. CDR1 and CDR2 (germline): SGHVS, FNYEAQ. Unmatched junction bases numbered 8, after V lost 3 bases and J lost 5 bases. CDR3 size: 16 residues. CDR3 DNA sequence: TGTGCCAGCAGCTTGACTAGCGGGAACGAGTTGGAGACCCAGTACTTC. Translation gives CASSLTSGNELETQYF.

The CDR3 reads CASSQPQGTNSPLHF. In DNA, the CDR3 is TGCGCCAGCAGCCAACCACAGGGGACTAATTCACCCCTCCACTTT. This chain connects TRBV4-1 to TRBJ1-6, with 7 positions matching TRBD1. Trimming took 2 bases from V and 6 from J; bases not matched to a gene: 4. Germline loops: CDR1 MGHRA, CDR2 YSYEKL. The CDR3 length is 15 residues.

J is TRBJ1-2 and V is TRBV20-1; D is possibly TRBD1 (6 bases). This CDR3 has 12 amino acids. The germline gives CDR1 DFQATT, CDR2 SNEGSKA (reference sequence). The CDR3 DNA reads TGCAGCGTTGAGGACAGTATCTATGGCTACACCTTC. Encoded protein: CSVEDSIYGYTF.

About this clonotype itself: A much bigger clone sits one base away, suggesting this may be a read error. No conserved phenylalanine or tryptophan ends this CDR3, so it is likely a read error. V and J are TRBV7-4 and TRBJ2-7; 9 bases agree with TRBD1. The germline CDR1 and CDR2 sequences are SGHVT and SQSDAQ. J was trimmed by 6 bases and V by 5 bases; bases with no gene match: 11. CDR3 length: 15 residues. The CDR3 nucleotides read TGTGCCAGCAGCCGCACAGGGGGCGCCGTCCGCGAGCAGTACTCC. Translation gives CASSRTGGAVREQYS.

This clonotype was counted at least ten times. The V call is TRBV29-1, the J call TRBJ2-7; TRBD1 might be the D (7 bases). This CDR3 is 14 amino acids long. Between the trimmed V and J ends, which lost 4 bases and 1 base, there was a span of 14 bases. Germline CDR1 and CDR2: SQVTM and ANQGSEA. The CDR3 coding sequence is TGCAGCGTTGGTGGGGCAGGGGGGTCCTACGAGCAGTACTTC. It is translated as CSVGGAGGSYEQYF.

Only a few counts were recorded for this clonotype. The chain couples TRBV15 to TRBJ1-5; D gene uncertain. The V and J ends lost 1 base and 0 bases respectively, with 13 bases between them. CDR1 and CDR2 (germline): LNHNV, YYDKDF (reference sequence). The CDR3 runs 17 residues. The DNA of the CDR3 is TGTGCCACCAGCAGAGTGCTGAGTCCAAATAGCAATCAGCCCCAGCATTTT. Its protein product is CATSRVLSPNSNQPQHF.

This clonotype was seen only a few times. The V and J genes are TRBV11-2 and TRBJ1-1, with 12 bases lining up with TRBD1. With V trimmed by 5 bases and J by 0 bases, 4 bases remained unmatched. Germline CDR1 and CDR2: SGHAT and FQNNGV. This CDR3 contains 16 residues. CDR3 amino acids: CASSPGTGGVNTEAFF. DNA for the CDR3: TGTGCCAGCAGCCCCGGGACAGGGGGCGTGAACACTGAAGCTTTCTTT.

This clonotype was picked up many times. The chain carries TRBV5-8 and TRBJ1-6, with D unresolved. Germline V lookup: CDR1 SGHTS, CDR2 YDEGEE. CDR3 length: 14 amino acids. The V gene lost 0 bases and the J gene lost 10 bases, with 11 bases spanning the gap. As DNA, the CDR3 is TGTGCCAGCAGCTTGGGAGGGATAGGATCACCCCTCCACTTT. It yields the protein CASSLGGIGSPLHF.

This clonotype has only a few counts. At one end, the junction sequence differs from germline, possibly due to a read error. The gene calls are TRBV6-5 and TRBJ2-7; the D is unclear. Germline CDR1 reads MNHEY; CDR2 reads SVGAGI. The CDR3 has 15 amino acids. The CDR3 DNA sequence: TGTGCCATCAGTTATAATCGGGCTAGGTCCTACGAGCAGTACTTC. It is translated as CAISYNRARSYEQYF.

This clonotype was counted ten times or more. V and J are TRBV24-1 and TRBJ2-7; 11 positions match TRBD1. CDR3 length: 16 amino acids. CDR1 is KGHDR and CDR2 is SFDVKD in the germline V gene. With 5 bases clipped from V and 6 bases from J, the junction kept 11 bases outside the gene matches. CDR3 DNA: TGTGCCACCAGTGCCCGAAATGGACAGGGGGCCGTCGAGCAGTACTTC. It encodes CATSARNGQGAVEQYF.

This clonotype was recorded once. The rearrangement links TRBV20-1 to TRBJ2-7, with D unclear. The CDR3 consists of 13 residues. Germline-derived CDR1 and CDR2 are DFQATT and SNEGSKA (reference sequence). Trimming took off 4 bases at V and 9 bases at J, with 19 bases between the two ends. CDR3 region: CSAKTHRTDTQYF. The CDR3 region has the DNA TGCAGTGCTAAGACTCACCGCACAGATACGCAGTACTTC.

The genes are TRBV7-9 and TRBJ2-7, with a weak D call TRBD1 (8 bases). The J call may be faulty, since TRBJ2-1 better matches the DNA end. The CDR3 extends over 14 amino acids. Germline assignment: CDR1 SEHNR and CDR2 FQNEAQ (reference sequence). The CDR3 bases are TGTGCCAGCAGCCCGGGGGGACAGGTGAGGGAGCAGTTCTTC. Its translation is CASSPGGQVREQFF.

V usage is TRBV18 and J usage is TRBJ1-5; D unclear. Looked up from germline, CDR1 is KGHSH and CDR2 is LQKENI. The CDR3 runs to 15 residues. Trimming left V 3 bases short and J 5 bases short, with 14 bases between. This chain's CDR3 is CASSPKAGSDQPQHF. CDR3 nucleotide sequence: TGTGCCAGCTCACCTAAGGCAGGCAGCGATCAGCCCCAGCATTTT.